This TCR beta chain was recovered during a study of CD8+CD57+ T cells in acquired aplastic anemia (dated by TCRdb to the late 2010s). Study-wide context: On average, sorted CD4+ and CD8+ cells yielded around 3.4 ug of extracted DNA, with a range of roughly 0.17 to 30 ug. CD8+CD57+ expansion was defined as frequency above the mean frequency observed in healthy subjects.

TCR beta VDJ combination and CDR3 sequence profiling used genomic DNA as the template. TCR repertoire sequencing was run on an Illumina HiSeq 2000. Per the source publication's procedure: TRBV/TRBJ rearrangement plots, CDR3 size and DJ length profiles, and Simpson's diversity index were used to evaluate the repertoires. The most abundant DNA sequence in the deep sequencing data was taken as the immunodominant clone. CDR3 amino acid sequences were screened for sharing across subjects and compared with published repertoires and the VDJdb database. TCRdb reanalyzed the raw reads on its own, using fastp at Q25 for trimming and MiXCR for clone calling, and kept in-frame beta chains. Rows are combined by CDR3 protein, so each entry shows the most common genes and DNA. Here the V and J calls rest on TCRdb's processing, not on the authors' analysis. The sample has roughly 200,000 distinct CDR3 sequences on record, 50% to 65% of them singletons. The ten largest clones take up under 45% of the sample.

Study-wide findings and limitations: No significant difference in CD8+ Simpson's diversity was found between patients and healthy controls (P=0.060). Fewer than 30 CD8+ CDR3 sequences were found in both patients and controls but appeared to be highly expressed in patients and within the immunodominant clones of the patients.

This clonotype came up many times. Its cognate antigen has yet to be identified. The sample holds no much larger clone one base away, and base qualities are not on file. Patients chosen for sequencing had shown expansion of CD8+CD57+ cells by flow cytometry. All patients had severe acquired aplastic anemia diagnosed by International Study of Aplastic Anemia and Agranulocytosis and Camitta criteria. No patient had received any therapy when blood was sampled. In the study, sorted CD4+ and CD8+ blood T cells from patients with severe aplastic anemia and from healthy subjects underwent deep sequencing of TCR repertoires. Patients were enrolled under clinicaltrials.gov protocols 00001620, 01623167, 00001397, 00071045, 00081523 and 00961064 in the USA. Ficoll-Paque density gradient centrifugation was used to isolate peripheral blood mononuclear cells. Before DNA was extracted, CD4+ and CD8+ T cells were sorted using either FACS or magnetic beads.

The CDR3 runs 15 residues from the cysteine to the phenylalanine. Only the CDR3 region is kept as DNA, spanning 45 bases read in frame from base 1. CDR1 SGHDT and CDR2 YYEEEE are derived from the germline V gene. Trimmed from V: 0 bases; trimmed from J: 2 bases; junction bases lacking a gene match: 1. The sequencing input was sorted CD4+, CD8+, or CD8+CD57+ T cells (not recorded which) from PBMCs. The receptor chain draws on TRBV5-6 and TRBJ2-1; the central 8 bases match TRBD2. The clonotype comes from a human donor with aplastic anemia. The nucleotides read TGTGCCAGCAGCTTGGAAGCGGGGGCCTACAATGAGCAGTTCTTC. Translated, it reads CASSLEAGAYNEQFF.